These T cell receptor beta chains were read from a single sample in a study of T-cell reconstitution after alpha-beta-depleted transplantation in children. TCRdb processed the PCR reads anew with MiXCR; each CDR3 protein has one entry. Among just over 950,000 distinct CDR3 sequences listed, about 31% were seen once. The starting material was PBMCs, mostly from graft donor cells, obtained 360 days after TCRalphabeta/CD19-depleted stem cell transplant. The receptors derive from a boy less than two years old who had a stem cell transplant for SCID, so the T cells may come from the graft donor. Each CDR3 is given with its conserved first and last residue. A D gene is named only where the DNA matches it firmly. The listing skips clone size in some rows; elsewhere it reads once, few, many or a size class.

D: TRBD2; size: -; V: TRBV4-1; length: 18; J: TRBJ2-5; CDR3: CASSQDGISGGDQETQYF; DNA: TGCGCCAGCAGCCAAGATGGGATTAGCGGGGGAGATCAAGAGACCCAGTACTTC
D: -; size: few; V: TRBV20-1; length: 18; J: TRBJ1-4; CDR3: CSAPSGGADEGGWEKLFF; DNA: TGCAGTGCTCCCAGTGGGGGTGCCGACGAGGGGGGTTGGGAAAAACTGTTTTTT
D: -; size: -; V: TRBV27; length: 13; J: TRBJ2-1; CDR3: CASRATGYNEQFF; DNA: TGTGCCAGCAGAGCGACAGGTTACAATGAGCAGTTCTTC
D: TRBD1; size: -; V: TRBV29-1; length: 13; J: TRBJ2-7; CDR3: CSVGGQGRNEQYF; DNA: TGCAGCGTGGGCGGACAGGGTAGAAACGAGCAGTACTTC
D: -; size: few; V: TRBV11-2; length: 17; J: TRBJ2-3; CDR3: CASSSFPQARVTDTQYF; DNA: TGTGCCAGCAGCTCGTTCCCACAGGCCAGAGTCACAGATACGCAGTATTTT
D: -; size: few; V: TRBV10-3; length: 15; J: TRBJ2-3; CDR3: CAISEGLLGTDTQYF; DNA: TGTGCCATCAGTGAGGGGCTGCTAGGCACAGATACGCAGTATTTT
D: TRBD1; size: -; V: TRBV10-3; length: 15; J: TRBJ2-1; CDR3: CAINPAGGTYNEQFF; DNA: TGTGCCATCAATCCCGCAGGGGGCACGTACAATGAGCAGTTCTTC
D: TRBD1; size: -; V: TRBV20-1; length: 13; J: TRBJ2-7; CDR3: CSAYGTDSYEQYF; DNA: TGCAGTGCATACGGGACAGACTCCTACGAGCAGTACTTC
D: -; size: few; V: TRBV6-2/TRBV6-3; length: 15; J: TRBJ2-1; CDR3: CASSTTGEDYNEQFF; DNA: TGTGCCAGCAGTACCACAGGGGAGGACTACAATGAGCAGTTCTTC
D: -; size: few; V: TRBV5-7; length: 13; J: TRBJ1-4; CDR3: CASSLSGANTMFF; DNA: TGTGCCAGCAGTCTGAGTGGGGCCAACACGATGTTTTTT
D: TRBD1; size: few; V: TRBV20-1; length: 14; J: TRBJ1-5; CDR3: CSARTGASNQPQHF; DNA: TGCAGTGCACGGACAGGTGCGAGCAATCAGCCCCAGCATTTT
D: -; size: many; V: TRBV20-1; length: 14; J: TRBJ2-3; CDR3: CSARVGASTDTQYF; DNA: TGCAGTGCTAGGGTTGGTGCTAGCACAGATACGCAGTATTTT
D: -; size: few; V: TRBV20-1; length: 16; J: TRBJ2-3; CDR3: CSARVWSGAAADTQYF; DNA: TGCAGTGCTAGGGTCTGGTCGGGGGCCGCGGCAGATACGCAGTATTTT
D: -; size: few; V: TRBV6-5; length: 14; J: TRBJ2-1; CDR3: CASSYRGWDNEQFF; DNA: TGTGCCAGCAGCTACCGAGGGTGGGACAATGAGCAGTTCTTC
D: -; size: few; V: TRBV15; length: 14; J: TRBJ1-2; CDR3: CATSRDRGGYGYTF; DNA: TGTGCCACCAGCAGAGATCGAGGGGGCTATGGCTACACCTTC
D: -; size: -; V: TRBV7-9; length: 14; J: TRBJ2-7; CDR3: CASSLGLGAYEQYF; DNA: TGTGCCAGCAGCTTAGGACTAGGAGCCTACGAGCAGTACTTC
D: TRBD2; size: -; V: TRBV20-1; length: 15; J: TRBJ2-1; CDR3: CSARDGLAGLNEQFF; DNA: TGCAGTGCTAGAGATGGACTAGCGGGACTGAATGAGCAGTTCTTC
D: -; size: once; V: TRBV5-5; length: 17; J: TRBJ2-3; CDR3: CASSLGFLKSFTDTQYF; DNA: TGTGCCAGCAGCTTGGGCTTCCTAAAAAGTTTCACAGATACGCAGTATTTT
D: TRBD1; size: -; V: TRBV5-1; length: 14; J: TRBJ2-3; CDR3: CASSPYRGTDTQYF; DNA: TGCGCCAGCAGCCCGTACAGGGGGACAGATACGCAGTATTTT
D: TRBD2; size: -; V: TRBV7-9; length: 15; J: TRBJ2-1; CDR3: CASSFVTSGNNEQFF; DNA: TGTGCCAGCAGCTTCGTGACTAGCGGTAACAATGAGCAGTTCTTC
D: TRBD1; size: few; V: TRBV5-1; length: 14; J: TRBJ2-3; CDR3: CASGPGQGRDTQYF; DNA: TGCGCCAGCGGACCGGGACAGGGGCGTGATACGCAGTATTTT
D: TRBD2; size: once; V: TRBV20-1; length: 16; J: TRBJ2-3; CDR3: CSAFGTSGGSTDTQYF; DNA: TGCAGTGCTTTTGGGACTAGCGGGGGTAGCACAGATACGCAGTATTTT
D: -; size: -; V: TRBV4-3; length: 16; J: TRBJ2-5; CDR3: CASSQVQGASQETQYF; DNA: TGCGCCAGCAGCCAAGTCCAGGGAGCATCCCAAGAGACCCAGTACTTC